This T cell receptor beta chain was obtained from a study of shared T cell receptors in the human thymus. Sequencing used immunoSEQ multiplex PCR; TCRdb keeps in-frame clones, though not all of them. The data show 500,000 to 550,000 clones, with around 82% seen just once and about 0.012% held by the top ten. V gave up 0 bases and J gave up 2 bases; unmatched junction bases: 12. The CDR3 consists of 18 residues. Germline CDR1 is LGHNA and CDR2 is YNFKEQ. The sample was also reused in another study, on human thymus T cells. That paper adds: Thymus specimens were resections from corrective heart surgery.

The source of this sequence is a boy younger than two with a congenital heart defect. The rearrangement links TRBV4-2 to TRBJ2-5; 7 bases agree with TRBD2. Sequenced: thymocytes. CDR3 residues: CASSQDVALSGCQETQYF. The DNA of the CDR3 is TGTGCCAGCAGCCAAGATGTGGCCCTTAGCGGGTGTCAAGAGACCCAGTACTTC.